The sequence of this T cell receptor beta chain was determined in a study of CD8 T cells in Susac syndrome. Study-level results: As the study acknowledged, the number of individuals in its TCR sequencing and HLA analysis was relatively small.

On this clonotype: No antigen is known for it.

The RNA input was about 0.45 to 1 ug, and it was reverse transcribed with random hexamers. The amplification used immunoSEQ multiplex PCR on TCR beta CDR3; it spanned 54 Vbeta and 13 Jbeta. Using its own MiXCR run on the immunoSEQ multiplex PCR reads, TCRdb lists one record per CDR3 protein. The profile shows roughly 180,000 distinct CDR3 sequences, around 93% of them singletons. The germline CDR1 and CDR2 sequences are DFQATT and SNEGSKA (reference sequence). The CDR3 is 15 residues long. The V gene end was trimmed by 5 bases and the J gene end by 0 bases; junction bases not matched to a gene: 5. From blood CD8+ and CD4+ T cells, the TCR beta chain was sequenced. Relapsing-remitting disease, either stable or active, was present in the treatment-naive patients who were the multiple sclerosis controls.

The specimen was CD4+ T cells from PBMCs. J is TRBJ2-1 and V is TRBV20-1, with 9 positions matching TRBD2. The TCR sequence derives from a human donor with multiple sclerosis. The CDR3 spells CSAGIAGVSYNEQFF. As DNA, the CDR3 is TGCAGTGCTGGAATAGCGGGAGTCTCCTACAATGAGCAGTTCTTC.